This TCR beta chain was identified during a study of T cells in Graves' hyperthyroidism and ophthalmopathy. This clonotype was recorded at least ten times. Amplified TCR beta CDR3 regions came from RNA transcripts. Carried out on the TCR CDR3, a first-round RT-PCR used the HTBI primer set. Via MiXCR, TCRdb re-called the multiplex PCR reads, giving one row per CDR3 protein. Counted here are over 300,000 distinct CDR3 sequences, roughly 13% occurring once; the ten biggest clones make up approximately 35%. Germline V gene lookup returns CDR1 DFQATT and CDR2 SNEGSKA (reference sequence). V gave up 6 bases and J gave up 6 bases, with 18 bases separating them. The CDR3 runs 14 residues.

The chain employs TRBV20-1 and TRBJ1-5; tentative D call: TRBD1 (6 bases). This clonotype originated in a woman in her thirties or forties with Graves' ophthalmopathy. Sequenced input: blood. The CDR3 region is CSALTGKGGQPQHF. CDR3 DNA: TGCAGTGCCTTAACAGGGAAAGGCGGTCAGCCCCAGCATTTT.